This T cell receptor (beta chain) appears in the sequencing data of a study of cytomegalovirus exposure and HLA in healthy donors. Donors came from a validation cohort of over a hundred subjects, distinct from the first 666-subject cohort. Germline V lookup: CDR1 MNHNS, CDR2 SASEGT. This CDR3 contains 13 residues. Germline trimming cut 4 bases from V and 6 bases from J; bases unmatched to any gene: 5. Measured with immunoSEQ multiplex PCR; TCRdb has only the in-frame clones, and not every one. The data hold about 160,000 clones, with roughly 89% observed a single time. Study findings and constraints: Investigators reported 150 to 200 TCR beta chains as tied to cytomegalovirus. Specific recognition of CMV antigens was confirmed in vitro for a few chains (all CMV-associated). First-cohort TCR clusters tended to co-occur in the roughly 130 validation repertoires, a later analysis found.

This clone was picked up one time. Its target is not known. This sequence was found in a man aged 18 to 29 in good health and CMV-seropositive. Source material: PBMCs. V and J are TRBV6-1 and TRBJ2-7, with TRBD2 matching over 8 bases. The CDR3 DNA reads TGTGCCAGCAGTGCTAGCGGGCGGCCCGAGCAGTACTTC. Translating gives CASSASGRPEQYF.